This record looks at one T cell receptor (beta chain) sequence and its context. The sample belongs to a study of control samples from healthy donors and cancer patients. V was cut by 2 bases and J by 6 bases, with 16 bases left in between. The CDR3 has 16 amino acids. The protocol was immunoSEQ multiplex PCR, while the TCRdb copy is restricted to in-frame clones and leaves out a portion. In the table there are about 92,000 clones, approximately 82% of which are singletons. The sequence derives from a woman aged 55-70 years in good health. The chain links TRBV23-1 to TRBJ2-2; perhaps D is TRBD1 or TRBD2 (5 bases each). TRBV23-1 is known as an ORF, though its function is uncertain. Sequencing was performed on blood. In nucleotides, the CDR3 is TGCGCCAGCAGTCAACGCCTAAGGGGAGTCTCCGGGGAGCTGTTTTTT. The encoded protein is CASSQRLRGVSGELFF.